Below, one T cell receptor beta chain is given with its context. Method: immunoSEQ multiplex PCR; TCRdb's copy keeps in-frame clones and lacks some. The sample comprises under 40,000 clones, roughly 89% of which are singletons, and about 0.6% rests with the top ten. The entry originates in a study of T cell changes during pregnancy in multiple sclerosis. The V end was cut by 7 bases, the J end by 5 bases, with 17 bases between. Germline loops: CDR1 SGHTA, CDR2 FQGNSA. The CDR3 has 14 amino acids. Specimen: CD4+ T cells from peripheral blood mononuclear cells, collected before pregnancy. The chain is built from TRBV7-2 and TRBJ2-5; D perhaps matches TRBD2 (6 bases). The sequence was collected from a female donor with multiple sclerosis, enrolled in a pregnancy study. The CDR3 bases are TGTGCCAGCAAACTTGGGGGGATGGAGGAGACCCAGTACTTC. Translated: CASKLGGMEETQYF.